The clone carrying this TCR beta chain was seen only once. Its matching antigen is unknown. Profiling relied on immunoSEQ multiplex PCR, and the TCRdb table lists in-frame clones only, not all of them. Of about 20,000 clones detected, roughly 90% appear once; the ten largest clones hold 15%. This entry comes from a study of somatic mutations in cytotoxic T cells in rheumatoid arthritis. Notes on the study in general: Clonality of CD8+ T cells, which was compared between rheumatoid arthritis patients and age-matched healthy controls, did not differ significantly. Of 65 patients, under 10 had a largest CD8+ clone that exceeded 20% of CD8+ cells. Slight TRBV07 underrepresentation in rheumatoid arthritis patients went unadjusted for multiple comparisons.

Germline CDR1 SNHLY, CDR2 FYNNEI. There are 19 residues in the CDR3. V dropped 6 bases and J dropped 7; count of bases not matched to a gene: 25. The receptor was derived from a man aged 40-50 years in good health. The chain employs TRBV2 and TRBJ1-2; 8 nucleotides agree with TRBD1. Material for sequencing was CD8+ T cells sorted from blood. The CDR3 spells CASSQPGTGALFSGLGYTF. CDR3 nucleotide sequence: TGTGCCAGCAGCCAACCCGGGACAGGCGCACTGTTTTCTGGTCTTGGCTACACCTTC.